Each of the 8 T cell receptor beta chains below was sequenced from the same sample in a study of blood T cell repertoires in COVID-19. Only in-frame clones appear in the TCRdb table, and some are missing; sequencing was by immunoSEQ multiplex PCR. Of 150,000 or so clones detected, 65% to 85% appear once; the ten largest clones hold around 3.6%. Sequences were obtained from PBMCs or T cells enriched from blood (not recorded which). These receptors came from a woman aged 45-65 years in a cohort exposed to, infected with or recovered from COVID-19 (not recorded which).

J is TRBJ2-3 and V is TRBV28; 7 bases map to TRBD1. CDR3 size: 16 residues. With V trimmed by 3 bases and J by 0 bases, 6 bases remained unmatched. Germline V lookup: CDR1 MDHEN, CDR2 SYDVKM. The CDR3: CASSLNRGYSTDTQYF. For the CDR3, the DNA is TGTGCCAGCAGTTTGAACAGGGGTTATAGCACAGATACGCAGTATTTT.

The chain recombines TRBV9 with TRBJ1-4, with 11 nucleotides matching TRBD1. CDR1 SGDLS and CDR2 YYNGEE come from the germline V gene. The CDR3 covers 15 residues. The J segment lost 3 bases and the V segment lost 3 bases, leaving 1 base of the junction unmatched. The CDR3 nucleotides are TGTGCCAGCAGCGGGACAGGGGGCCCTAATGAAAAACTGTTTTTT. It is translated as CASSGTGGPNEKLFF. The full variable domain, its missing parts supplied by reference TRBV9 and TRBJ1-4, is DSGVTQTPKHLITATGQRVTLRCSPRSGDLSVYWYQQSLDQGLQFLIQYYNGEERAKGNILERFSAQQFPDLHSELNLSSLELGDSALYFCASSGTGGPNEKLFFGSGTQLSVL.

This clone appeared a single time. The chain employs TRBV19 and TRBJ2-4; 10 bases fit TRBD1. Germline trimming cut 0 bases from V and 2 bases from J; bases unmatched to any gene: 10. CDR3 length equals 19 residues. CDR1 and CDR2 from the germline V gene are LNHDA and SQIVND (reference sequence). CDR3 protein: CASSIETGQGKGTKNIQYF. The CDR3 DNA follows: TGTGCCAGTAGTATAGAGACGGGACAGGGGAAGGGGACCAAAAACATTCAGTACTTC.

V gene TRBV5-1 combines with J gene TRBJ2-7, with TRBD2 matching over 8 bases. V dropped 3 bases and J dropped 0; count of bases not matched to a gene: 5. Germline CDR1 SGHRS, CDR2 YFSETQ. The CDR3 length is 15 residues. The CDR3: CASSYSGSGSYEQYF. DNA of the CDR3: TGCGCCAGCAGCTACAGCGGGAGTGGCTCCTACGAGCAGTACTTC.

The chain recombines TRBV21-1 with TRBJ1-5; the table's D gene call, TRBD1, was not cross checked with the DNA. TRBV21-1 constitutes a pseudogene. There are 16 residues in the CDR3. CDR3 in amino acids: CASSKPGGQGDQPQHF. Written as DNA, the CDR3 is TGTGCCAGCAGCAAACCCGGGGGACAGGGGGATCAGCCCCAGCATTTT.

The gene calls are TRBV28 and TRBJ2-1, with 8 bases that match TRBD2. This CDR3 is 16 amino acids long. The junction had 13 bases not matched to a gene; V was cut back by 4 bases and J by 8 bases. CDR1 is MDHEN and CDR2 is SYDVKM in the germline V gene. The CDR3 here is CASSSSGGAAFDEQFF. CDR3 DNA: TGTGCCAGCAGTTCGTCCGGGGGGGCGGCGTTCGATGAGCAGTTCTTC.

V gene TRBV5-1 combines with J gene TRBJ2-7, with TRBD1 matching 8 bases. The V segment lost 0 bases and the J segment 5 bases; nucleotides outside the gene matches: 4. The germline gives CDR1 SGHRS, CDR2 YFSETQ. This CDR3 is built from 14 residues. The CDR3 sequence is CASSLVAGGHEQYF. In nucleotides, the CDR3 is TGCGCCAGCAGCTTGGTTGCAGGGGGCCACGAGCAGTACTTC.

The gene calls are TRBV27 and TRBJ1-1, with D possibly being TRBD1 (5 bases). Germline values: CDR1 MNHEY, CDR2 SMNVEV (reference sequence). The CDR3 runs 15 residues. V lost 6 bases to trimming and J lost 5 bases, with 19 bases between them. CDR3: CASSLSGTGETEAFF. DNA of the CDR3: TGTGCCAGCAGCCTATCCGGGACGGGGGAGACTGAAGCTTTCTTT.